A selection of T cell receptor beta chains follows, all from one sample in a study of blood T cell repertoires in COVID-19. Libraries were prepared by immunoSEQ multiplex PCR; TCRdb keeps only in-frame clonotypes and omits some of them. The sample shows about 81,000 clones, roughly 86% of them seen only once. What was sequenced was peripheral blood. The receptors originated from a man in his 70s with acute or convalescent COVID-19. CDR3s include the opening cysteine and the closing phenylalanine or tryptophan. A D gene is named only where the DNA matches it firmly. Rows give clone size only sometimes, using once, few, many, or a class for an expanded clone.

d_call: NA
v_call: TRBV6-2/TRBV6-3
j_call: TRBJ1-2
clone_size: NA
cdr3_aa: CASSYGYSRNYGYTF
cdr3_nt: TGTGCCAGCAGTTACGGGTACAGTCGAAACTATGGCTACACCTTC

d_call: TRBD2
v_call: TRBV4-1
j_call: TRBJ2-3
clone_size: NA
cdr3_aa: CASSLRGTRSLMADTQYF
cdr3_nt: TGCGCCAGCAGCCTCAGAGGGACTAGATCCCTTATGGCAGATACGCAGTATTTT

d_call: TRBD1
v_call: TRBV7-9
j_call: TRBJ2-2
clone_size: NA
cdr3_aa: CASSFWDRGQRELFF
cdr3_nt: TGTGCCAGCAGCTTCTGGGACAGGGGGCAACGGGAGCTGTTTTTT

d_call: NA
v_call: TRBV2
j_call: TRBJ1-3
clone_size: NA
cdr3_aa: CASGQDGNTIYF
cdr3_nt: TGTGCCAGCGGACAAGACGGAAACACCATATATTTT

d_call: NA
v_call: TRBV19
j_call: TRBJ1-2
clone_size: NA
cdr3_aa: CASADRLYGYTF
cdr3_nt: TGTGCCAGCGCAGACAGACTCTATGGCTACACCTTC

d_call: NA
v_call: TRBV6-6
j_call: TRBJ1-5
clone_size: NA
cdr3_aa: CASRGQGYQPQHF
cdr3_nt: TGTGCCAGCCGGGGTCAGGGGTATCAGCCCCAGCATTTT

d_call: TRBD1
v_call: TRBV18
j_call: TRBJ1-2
clone_size: NA
cdr3_aa: CASSPLPGQNYGYTF
cdr3_nt: TGTGCCAGCTCACCATTACCGGGACAGAACTATGGCTACACCTTC

d_call: NA
v_call: TRBV28
j_call: TRBJ1-2
clone_size: NA
cdr3_aa: CASSLSVLAGNYGYTF
cdr3_nt: TGTGCCAGCAGTTTATCCGTCTTGGCGGGTAACTATGGCTACACCTTC

d_call: TRBD2
v_call: TRBV11-2
j_call: TRBJ2-1
clone_size: NA
cdr3_aa: CASTNTGTSGNNEQFF
cdr3_nt: TGTGCCAGCACCAATACCGGGACTAGCGGAAACAATGAGCAGTTCTTC

d_call: TRBD1
v_call: TRBV10-3
j_call: TRBJ1-1
clone_size: NA
cdr3_aa: CAISEATAYRGRQGGFF
cdr3_nt: TGTGCCATCAGTGAGGCAACCGCCTACAGGGGGCGGCAGGGAGGTTTCTTT

d_call: NA
v_call: TRBV4-3
j_call: TRBJ2-1
clone_size: NA
cdr3_aa: CASSPAGLSSYNEQFF
cdr3_nt: TGCGCCAGCAGCCCCGCGGGCCTAAGCTCCTACAATGAGCAGTTCTTC

d_call: TRBD1
v_call: TRBV28
j_call: TRBJ1-3
clone_size: NA
cdr3_aa: CASGTGTGVTSGNTIYF
cdr3_nt: TGTGCCAGTGGAACCGGGACAGGGGTAACATCTGGAAACACCATATATTTT

d_call: TRBD1
v_call: TRBV27
j_call: TRBJ1-2
clone_size: once
cdr3_aa: CASSRDRAYGYTF
cdr3_nt: TGTGCCAGCAGTCGGGACAGGGCGTATGGCTACACCTTC

d_call: NA
v_call: TRBV12-3/TRBV12-4
j_call: TRBJ1-5
clone_size: NA
cdr3_aa: CASSWTANQPQHF
cdr3_nt: TGTGCCAGCAGTTGGACTGCTAATCAGCCCCAGCATTTT

d_call: NA
v_call: TRBV15
j_call: TRBJ2-4
clone_size: NA
cdr3_aa: CATSRVLGRDNIQYF
cdr3_nt: TGTGCCACCAGCAGAGTATTGGGCCGGGATAACATTCAGTACTTC

d_call: NA
v_call: TRBV5-4
j_call: TRBJ2-6
clone_size: NA
cdr3_aa: CASSLHGANVLTF
cdr3_nt: TGTGCCAGCAGCTTGCATGGGGCCAACGTCCTGACTTTC

d_call: TRBD1
v_call: TRBV2
j_call: TRBJ1-5
clone_size: NA
cdr3_aa: CASSSTGTGTQPQHF
cdr3_nt: TGTGCCAGCAGTAGCACCGGGACAGGGACTCAGCCCCAGCATTTT

d_call: TRBD1
v_call: TRBV24-1
j_call: TRBJ2-7
clone_size: NA
cdr3_aa: CATSDLQDGTAYEQYF
cdr3_nt: TGTGCCACCAGTGATTTGCAAGACGGGACAGCCTACGAGCAGTACTTC

d_call: TRBD2
v_call: TRBV3-1/TRBV3-2
j_call: TRBJ2-7
clone_size: NA
cdr3_aa: CASSPPGGEQYF
cdr3_nt: TGTGCCAGCAGCCCACCGGGGGGCGAGCAGTACTTC

d_call: NA
v_call: TRBV5-1
j_call: TRBJ1-2
clone_size: NA
cdr3_aa: CASADGGATNYGYTF
cdr3_nt: TGCGCCAGCGCGGACGGAGGGGCGACAAACTATGGCTACACCTTC

d_call: NA
v_call: TRBV29-1
j_call: TRBJ1-1
clone_size: NA
cdr3_aa: CSVDRQTNTEAFF
cdr3_nt: TGCAGCGTTGACAGACAGACGAACACTGAAGCTTTCTTT

d_call: NA
v_call: TRBV21-1
j_call: TRBJ2-6
clone_size: NA
cdr3_aa: CASSTEGVSGANVLTF
cdr3_nt: TGTGCCAGCAGCACCGAGGGGGTCTCTGGGGCCAACGTCCTGACTTTC

d_call: TRBD1
v_call: TRBV29-1
j_call: TRBJ1-3
clone_size: few
cdr3_aa: CSAGTGSNTIYF
cdr3_nt: TGCAGCGCCGGGACAGGGTCGAACACCATATATTTT

d_call: TRBD1
v_call: TRBV19
j_call: TRBJ1-2
clone_size: NA
cdr3_aa: CASSLSGTATNYGYTF
cdr3_nt: TGTGCCAGTAGTCTATCCGGGACAGCTACTAACTATGGCTACACCTTC